This T cell receptor beta chain appears in the sequencing data of a study of control samples from healthy donors and cancer patients. This CDR3 is 12 amino acids long. With 6 bases removed from V and 1 base from J, the gap between germline ends came to 6 bases. TCRdb's copy holds only in-frame clones and misses some; the assay was immunoSEQ multiplex PCR. In the table there are about 95,000 clones, more than 85% of which are singletons. This TCR came from a woman in her twenties or thirties in good health. The chain employs TRBV12-3 or TRBV12-4 and TRBJ2-5; D uncertain. The sample comprised blood. CDR3 loop: CASSHLQETQYF. In nucleotides, the CDR3 is TGTGCCAGCAGCCACCTCCAAGAGACCCAGTACTTC.